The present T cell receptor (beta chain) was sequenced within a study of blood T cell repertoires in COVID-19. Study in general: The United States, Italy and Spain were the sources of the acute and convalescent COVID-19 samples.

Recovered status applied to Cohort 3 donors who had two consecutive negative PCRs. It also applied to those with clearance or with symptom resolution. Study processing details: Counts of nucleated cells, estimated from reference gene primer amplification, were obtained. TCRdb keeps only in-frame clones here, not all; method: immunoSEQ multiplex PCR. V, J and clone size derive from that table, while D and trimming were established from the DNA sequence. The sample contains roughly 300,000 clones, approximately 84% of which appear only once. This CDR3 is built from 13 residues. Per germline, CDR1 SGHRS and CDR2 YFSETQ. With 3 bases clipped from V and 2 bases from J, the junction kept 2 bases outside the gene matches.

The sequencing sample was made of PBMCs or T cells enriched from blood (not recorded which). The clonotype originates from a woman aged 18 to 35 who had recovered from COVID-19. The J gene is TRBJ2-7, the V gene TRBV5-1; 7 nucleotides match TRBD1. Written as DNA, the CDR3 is TGCGCCAGCAGCTCAGGGGGAACCTACGAGCAGTACTTC. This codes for CASSSGGTYEQYF.